Included here is one T cell receptor (beta chain) sequence, with context. Under the authors' procedure: Reference gene primer amplification yielded estimated nucleated cell counts. Produced via immunoSEQ multiplex PCR; TCRdb's table is partial and in-frame only. V and J calls and clone size are given by that table; D and trimming were obtained from the DNA. The table records about 190,000 clones, 75% to 90% of them present only once. The data are from a study of blood T cell repertoires in COVID-19. Study as a whole: The United States, Italy and Spain were the sources of the acute and convalescent COVID-19 samples. In each case, the material was cDNA or gDNA derived from T cells, B-cell-depleted T cells, or PBMCs.

Source material: peripheral blood. This TCR was recovered from a man aged 25 to 40 with acute or convalescent COVID-19.

The CDR3 DNA is TGCAGCGTTTTCCGGGACAATGAGCAGTTCTTC. It yields the protein CSVFRDNEQFF. V is TRBV29-1 and J is TRBJ2-1; D uncertain. Deletions cut 5 bases from V and 5 bases from J, with 7 bases between. The CDR3 has 11 amino acids. Germline CDR1 reads SQVTM; CDR2 reads ANQGSEA.